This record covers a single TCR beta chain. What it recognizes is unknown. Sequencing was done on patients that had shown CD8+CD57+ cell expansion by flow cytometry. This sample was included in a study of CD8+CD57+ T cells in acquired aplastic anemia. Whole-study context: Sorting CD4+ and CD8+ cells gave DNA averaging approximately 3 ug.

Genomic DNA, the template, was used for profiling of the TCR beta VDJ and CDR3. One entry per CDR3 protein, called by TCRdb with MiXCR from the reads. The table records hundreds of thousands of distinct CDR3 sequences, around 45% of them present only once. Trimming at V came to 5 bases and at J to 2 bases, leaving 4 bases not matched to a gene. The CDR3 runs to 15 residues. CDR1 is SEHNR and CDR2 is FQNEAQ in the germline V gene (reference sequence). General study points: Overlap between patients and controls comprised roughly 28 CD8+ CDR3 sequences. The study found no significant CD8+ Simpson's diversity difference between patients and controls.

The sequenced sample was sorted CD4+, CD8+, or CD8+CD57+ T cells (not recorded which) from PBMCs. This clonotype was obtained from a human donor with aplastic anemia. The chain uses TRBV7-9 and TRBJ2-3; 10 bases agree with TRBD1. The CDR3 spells CASSTRQGATDTQYF. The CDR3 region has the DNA TGTGCCAGCAGCACCCGACAGGGGGCCACAGATACGCAGTATTTT.